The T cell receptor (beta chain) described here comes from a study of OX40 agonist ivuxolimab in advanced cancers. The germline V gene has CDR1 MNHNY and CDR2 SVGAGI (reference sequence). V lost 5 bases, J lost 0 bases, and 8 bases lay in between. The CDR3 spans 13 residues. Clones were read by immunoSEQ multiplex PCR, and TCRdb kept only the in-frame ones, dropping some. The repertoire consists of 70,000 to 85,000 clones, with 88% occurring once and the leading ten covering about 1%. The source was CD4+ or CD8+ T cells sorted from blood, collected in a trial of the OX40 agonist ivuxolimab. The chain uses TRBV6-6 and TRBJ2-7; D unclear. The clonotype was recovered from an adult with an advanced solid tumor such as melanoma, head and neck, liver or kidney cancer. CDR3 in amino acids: CASSTRSSYEQYF. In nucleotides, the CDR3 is TGTGCCAGCAGTACGAGAAGCTCCTACGAGCAGTACTTC.